What follows are 5 T cell receptor beta chains derived from one specimen sequenced in a study of cytomegalovirus exposure and HLA in healthy donors (dated by TCRdb to the late 2010s). The library was made by the immunoSEQ multiplex PCR assay. A mixture of 60 forward primers for TCR Vbeta segments and 13 reverse primers for TCR Jbeta segments was used in the multiplex PCR. TCRdb stores this immuneACCESS table with in-frame sequences only. Part of the clones is absent; in the studies checked, under half of the shortfall reflects unresolved V genes, and no reason is known for the rest. This sample holds roughly 49,000 clones; about 77% were observed only once. The ten largest clonotypes hold 2.7% of the sample. Input material: PBMCs. The receptors shown here come from a woman aged 40 to 49 in good health and CMV-seropositive.

The chain is built from TRBV7-6 and TRBJ2-1; D is possibly TRBD1 (5 bases). Germline assignment: CDR1 SGHVS and CDR2 FNYEAQ. Trimming left V 5 bases short and J 10 bases short, with 12 bases between. CDR3 length: 12 amino acids. The CDR3 DNA is TGTGCCAGCAGCGGCAGGGCGTCGGAGCAGTTCTTC. It codes for CASSGRASEQFF.

This rearrangement joins TRBV5-1 to TRBJ2-1; TRBD2 agrees at 7 bases. The length of the CDR3 is 14 residues. CDR1 is SGHRS, CDR2 YFSETQ, per germline. J was trimmed by 6 bases and V by 3 bases; bases with no gene match: 6. This chain's CDR3 is CASSSGGLLNEQFF. The CDR3 nucleotides read TGCGCCAGCAGCTCGGGGGGACTGCTCAATGAGCAGTTCTTC.

This chain joins TRBV1 and TRBJ2-3; the DNA was not used to check the table's D call, TRBD2. TRBV1 is described as a pseudogene. The CDR3 contains 16 residues. The CDR3 here is CTSSQGASGSTDTQYF. DNA of the CDR3: TGCACCAGCAGCCAAGGGGCTAGCGGTAGCACAGATACGCAGTATTTT.

This clone was seen a single time. V is TRBV18 and J is TRBJ1-1; D may be TRBD1 (6 bases). V lost 4 bases, J lost 13 bases, and 13 bases lay in between. From germline, CDR1 is KGHSH and CDR2 LQKENI. This CDR3 region has 11 residues. DNA of the CDR3: TGTGCCAGCTCACAGACAGGAAGTTTTTTCTTT. Amino acids: CASSQTGSFFF.

In its sample, this clone was seen once. This sequence joins TRBV7-2 and TRBJ2-5, with 8 bases aligning to TRBD2. In germline, CDR1 is SGHTA, CDR2 FQGNSA. This CDR3 contains 13 residues. V trimming: 4 bases; J trimming: 6 bases; junction bases outside the gene matches: 4. The CDR3 coding sequence is TGTGCCAGCAGCTGGGGACTAGACAAGACCCAGTACTTC. Translation gives CASSWGLDKTQYF. The variable domain in full, with the rest retrieved from reference TRBV7-2 and TRBJ2-5, is GAGVSQSPSNKVTEKGKDVELRCDPISGHTALYWYRQSLGQGLEFLIYFQGNSAPDKSGLPSDRFSAERTGGSVSTLTIQRTQQEDSAVYLCASSWGLDKTQYFGPGTRLLVL.